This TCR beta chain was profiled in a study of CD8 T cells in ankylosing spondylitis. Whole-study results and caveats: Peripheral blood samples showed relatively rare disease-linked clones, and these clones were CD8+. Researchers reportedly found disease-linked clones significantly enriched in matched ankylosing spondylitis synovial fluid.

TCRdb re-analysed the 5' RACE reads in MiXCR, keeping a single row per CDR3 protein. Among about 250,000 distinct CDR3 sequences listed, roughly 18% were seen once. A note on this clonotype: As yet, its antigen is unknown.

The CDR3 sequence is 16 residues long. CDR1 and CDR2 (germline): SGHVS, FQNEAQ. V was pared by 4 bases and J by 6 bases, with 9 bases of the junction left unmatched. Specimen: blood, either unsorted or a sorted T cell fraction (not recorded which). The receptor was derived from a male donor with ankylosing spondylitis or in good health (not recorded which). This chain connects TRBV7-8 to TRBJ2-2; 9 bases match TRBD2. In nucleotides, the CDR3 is TGTGCCAGCAGCTCCTTAGCGGGAGAGGGGCCCGGGGAGCTGTTTTTT. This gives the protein CASSSLAGEGPGELFF. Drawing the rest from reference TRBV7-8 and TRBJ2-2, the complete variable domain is GAGVSQSPRYKVAKRGQDVALRCDPISGHVSLFWYQQALGQGPEFLTYFQNEAQLDKSGLPSDRFFAERPEGSVSTLKIQRTQQEDSAVYLCASSSLAGEGPGELFFGEGSRLTVL.